Each of the 11 T cell receptor beta chains below was sequenced from the same sample in a study of shared clonotypes between healthy human individuals. This table comes from immunoSEQ multiplex PCR, and its TCRdb copy is limited to in-frame clones, with some not included. Among about 1.1 million clones, more than 75% were seen once, and the ten largest hold 0.55% to 0.7%. The specimen sequenced was memory CD4+ T cells from PBMCs. Subset reported: CD45RA-negative fraction. All receptors come from a young man in good health. Some clones in this sample may be carry-over from other donors' samples.

Note on this clone: A read error may be the cause here, since a much bigger clone is one base away. This CDR3 is also generated by other DNA sequences in the sample. The rearrangement uses TRBV7-9 and TRBJ1-1; D is ambiguous. Germline-derived CDR1 and CDR2 are SEHNR and FQNEAQ (reference sequence). The CDR3 covers 12 residues. Trimming left V 3 bases short and J 3 bases short, with 5 bases between. CDR3 bases: TGTGCCAGCAGCTTTTCCGACACTGAAGCTTTCTTT. Its translation is CASSFSDTEAFF. The whole variable domain, filled in from reference TRBV7-9 and TRBJ1-1, reads DTGVSQNPRHKITKRGQNVTFRCDPISEHNRLYWYRQTLGQGPEFLTYFQNEAQLEKSRLLSDRFSAERPKGSFSTLEIQRTEQGDSAMYLCASSFSDTEAFFGQGTRLTVV.

The genes are TRBV5-1 and TRBJ1-3; D is perhaps TRBD1 (6 bases). Germline assignment: CDR1 SGHRS and CDR2 YFSETQ. The V end lost 6 bases, the J end lost 1 base, and 11 bases lay between the germline ends. The CDR3 length is 14 residues. CDR3: CASTETGSGNTIYF. DNA of the CDR3: TGCGCCAGCACCGAGACAGGATCTGGAAACACCATATATTTT.

The chain recombines TRBV10-3 with TRBJ1-1; 7 nucleotides agree with TRBD1. This CDR3 spans 14 amino acids. Germline V gives CDR1 ENHRY, CDR2 SYGVKD. The V gene end was trimmed by 6 bases and the J gene end by 0 bases; junction bases not matched to a gene: 4. In DNA form, the CDR3 reads TGTGCCATCAGCCAGCAGGGGGTGAACACTGAAGCTTTCTTT. Its translation is CAISQQGVNTEAFF.

The J gene is TRBJ2-6, the V gene TRBV7-6; D gene ambiguous. Germline V CDR1 and CDR2: SGHVS, FNYEAQ. The CDR3 is 17 amino acids. V was pared by 5 bases and J by 0 bases, with 14 bases between. CDR3 in amino acids: CASSPRTADSGANVLTF. The CDR3 region has the DNA TGTGCCAGCAGCCCACGCACGGCCGACTCTGGGGCCAACGTCCTGACTTTC.

V gene TRBV6-6 combines with J gene TRBJ2-1; D is uncertain. This CDR3 contains 16 residues. Germline V gives CDR1 MNHNY, CDR2 SVGAGI (reference sequence). Deletions cut 5 bases from V and 5 bases from J, with 19 bases between. The CDR3 nucleotides read TGTGCCAGCAGTAAGCCTGGGCGCGGAACCCACAATGAGCAGTTCTTC. Translated: CASSKPGRGTHNEQFF.

The CDR3 region is CASSDPPDRDEKLFF. CDR3 sequence (DNA): TGTGCCAGCAGCGATCCTCCGGACAGGGATGAAAAACTGTTTTTT. The V call is TRBV6-1, the J call TRBJ1-4, with 8 bases matching TRBD1. The CDR3 has 15 amino acids. V gave up 6 bases and J gave up 6 bases; unmatched junction bases: 9. Germline V gene sequence: CDR1 MNHNS, CDR2 SASEGT.

The V and J genes are TRBV27 and TRBJ2-6; a possible D gene is TRBD2 (6 bases). V lost 5 bases to trimming and J lost 2 bases, with 16 bases between them. The CDR3 length is 17 residues. The germline V gene has CDR1 MNHEY and CDR2 SMNVEV (reference sequence). CDR3: CASSRAISGAGANVLTF. The CDR3 coding sequence is TGTGCCAGCAGTAGGGCCATTTCGGGGGCTGGGGCCAACGTCCTGACTTTC. The variable domain in full, completed from reference TRBV27 and TRBJ2-6, reads EAQVTQNPRYLITVTGKKLTVTCSQNMNHEYMSWYRQDPGLGLRQIYYSMNVEVTDKGDVPEGYKVSRKEKRNFPLILESPSPNQTSLYFCASSRAISGAGANVLTFGAGSRLTVL.

The rearrangement links TRBV5-1 to TRBJ2-4; TRBD2 matches at 9 bases. This CDR3 is 12 amino acids long. After removal of 4 bases from V and 15 bases from J, the junction contained 8 bases not matched to a gene. Germline V gene sequence: CDR1 SGHRS, CDR2 YFSETQ. The CDR3 region has the DNA TGCGCCAGCAGCCCCAGCGGGGGGTACCGGTACTTC. This codes for CASSPSGGYRYF. The full variable domain, with the rest looked up from reference TRBV5-1 and TRBJ2-4, is KAGVTQTPRYLIKTRGQQVTLSCSPISGHRSVSWYQQTPGQGLQFLFEYFSETQRNKGNFPGRFSGRQFSNSRSEMNVSTLELGDSALYLCASSPSGGYRYFGAGTRLSVL.

The chain links TRBV12-5 to TRBJ2-2; 9 bases line up with TRBD2. Germline lookup yields CDR1 LGHNT and CDR2 FRNRAP. CDR3 length: 16 amino acids. J gave up 4 bases and V 7 bases, and 10 bases lay outside the gene matches. The CDR3 DNA follows: TGTGCTAGTGCCCTAGGAGGACTAGCGAGCACCGGGGAGCTGTTTTTT. It is translated as CASALGGLASTGELFF.

This chain links TRBV28 with TRBJ2-2; tentative D call: TRBD1 (5 bases). The length of the CDR3 is 12 residues. Trimming took 5 bases from V and 11 from J, leaving 12 bases between them. CDR1 and CDR2 from the germline V gene are MDHEN and SYDVKM. CDR3 sequence: CASSTGQYELFF. The CDR3 bases are TGTGCCAGCAGTACCGGACAATACGAGCTGTTTTTT.

This chain connects TRBV4-2 to TRBJ2-1, with TRBD1 matching over 11 bases. This CDR3 is built from 16 residues. Trimming cost V 0 bases and J 10 bases; bases outside gene matches: 8. Germline V gives CDR1 LGHNA, CDR2 YNFKEQ. The CDR3 nucleotides are TGTGCCAGCAGCCAAGAGGGTTCGGACAGGGGGCGAGAGCAGTTCTTC. It specifies CASSQEGSDRGREQFF.